This record covers a single T cell receptor beta chain. The CDR3 has 15 residues. CDR1 and CDR2 from the germline V gene are SGHRS and YFSETQ. The V end was cut by 2 bases, the J end by 4 bases, with 15 bases between. The data were taken from a study of multiple sclerosis patients with progressive multifocal leukoencephalopathy. Measured with immunoSEQ multiplex PCR; TCRdb has only the in-frame clones, and not every one. The table lists about 31,000 clones, approximately 88% of them singletons. Indicated time point: time of PML onset. JC virus DNA in cerebrospinal fluid confirmed the PML diagnosis. The T3 samples were drawn when PML began.

The material sequenced was PBMCs, taken from a patient treated with natalizumab. The source is a woman aged 40 to 50 with progressive multifocal leukoencephalopathy. The chain is built from TRBV5-1 and TRBJ1-1; D is unresolved. The CDR3 DNA is TGCGCCAGCAGCTTATGGAGGCGTATGGGCACTGAAGCTTTCTTT. Its translation is CASSLWRRMGTEAFF.